Listed below are T cell receptor beta chains from one sample, sequenced in a study of cytomegalovirus exposure and HLA in healthy donors. The assay was immunoSEQ multiplex PCR, and TCRdb's table has in-frame clones only and misses some. The sample holds roughly 250,000 clones, about 75% seen once. What was sequenced was PBMCs. These receptors were collected from a female donor in good health and CMV-seronegative. CDR3s include the opening cysteine and the closing phenylalanine or tryptophan. Each record gives: V gene, D gene, clone size, J gene, CDR3 protein, CDR3 DNA. D genes are given only for firm matches. Expanded clones get a size class; other rows say once, few or many, or leave the size out.

v_gene: TRBV7-7
d_gene: NA
abundance: NA
j_gene: TRBJ2-3
CDR3aa: CASSLGGRTDTQYF
CDR3nt: TGTGCCAGCAGCTTAGGGGGCCGCACAGATACGCAGTATTTT

v_gene: TRBV7-2
d_gene: NA
abundance: NA
j_gene: TRBJ2-5
CDR3aa: CASSFDRRGETQYF
CDR3nt: TGTGCCAGCAGCTTTGACAGGCGCGGAGAGACCCAGTACTTC

v_gene: TRBV10-3
d_gene: NA
abundance: NA
j_gene: TRBJ1-4
CDR3aa: CAISGHGGKLFF
CDR3nt: TGTGCCATCAGTGGTCACGGTGGAAAACTGTTTTTT

v_gene: TRBV30
d_gene: NA
abundance: NA
j_gene: TRBJ2-7
CDR3aa: CAWMRGPPYEQYF
CDR3nt: TGTGCCTGGATGCGAGGGCCTCCCTACGAGCAGTACTTC

v_gene: TRBV29-1
d_gene: NA
abundance: once
j_gene: TRBJ2-3
CDR3aa: CSVVRSSGSTDTQYF
CDR3nt: TGCAGCGTTGTGAGGTCCAGCGGGAGCACAGATACGCAGTATTTT

v_gene: TRBV6-6
d_gene: NA
abundance: once
j_gene: TRBJ2-3
CDR3aa: CASSYAGTHLTDTQYF
CDR3nt: TGTGCCAGCAGTTATGCAGGGACACATCTCACAGATACGCAGTATTTT

v_gene: TRBV25-1
d_gene: TRBD2
abundance: once
j_gene: TRBJ2-1
CDR3aa: CASSELSTSGRANEQFF
CDR3nt: TGTGCCAGCAGTGAATTATCGACTAGCGGGAGGGCCAATGAGCAGTTCTTC

v_gene: TRBV2
d_gene: NA
abundance: NA
j_gene: TRBJ1-4
CDR3aa: CASSEALRGFLFF
CDR3nt: TGTGCCAGCAGTGAAGCGCTTCGGGGGTTCCTGTTTTTT

v_gene: TRBV7-9
d_gene: TRBD1
abundance: NA
j_gene: TRBJ2-5
CDR3aa: CASSPKTGPQETQYF
CDR3nt: TGTGCCAGCAGCCCCAAGACAGGGCCCCAAGAGACCCAGTACTTC

v_gene: TRBV10-3
d_gene: TRBD2
abundance: NA
j_gene: TRBJ2-1
CDR3aa: CAISRLAGYNEQFF
CDR3nt: TGTGCCATCAGTAGACTAGCGGGTTACAATGAGCAGTTCTTC

v_gene: TRBV19
d_gene: NA
abundance: NA
j_gene: TRBJ1-3
CDR3aa: CACSSGNTIYF
CDR3nt: TGTGCCTGCAGCTCTGGAAACACCATATATTTT

v_gene: TRBV14
d_gene: NA
abundance: few
j_gene: TRBJ1-5
CDR3aa: CASSRDSTQPQHF
CDR3nt: TGTGCCAGCAGCCGTGACAGTACTCAGCCCCAGCATTTT

v_gene: TRBV10-3
d_gene: TRBD1
abundance: NA
j_gene: TRBJ1-2
CDR3aa: CAISLDRGSYGYTF
CDR3nt: TGTGCCATCAGCCTAGACAGGGGCTCATATGGCTACACCTTC

v_gene: TRBV5-4
d_gene: NA
abundance: NA
j_gene: TRBJ1-3
CDR3aa: CASSLRFGGGQGNTIYF
CDR3nt: TGTGCCAGCAGCTTGAGGTTTGGCGGGGGCCAGGGAAACACCATATATTTT

v_gene: TRBV7-9
d_gene: NA
abundance: NA
j_gene: TRBJ1-2
CDR3aa: CASSQRVGLDGYTF
CDR3nt: TGTGCCAGCAGCCAACGGGTAGGACTCGATGGCTACACCTTC

v_gene: TRBV11-2
d_gene: NA
abundance: few
j_gene: TRBJ2-7
CDR3aa: CASSPSRDSSYEQYF
CDR3nt: TGTGCCAGCAGCCCGTCCCGGGACTCCTCCTACGAGCAGTACTTC

v_gene: TRBV11-2
d_gene: TRBD1
abundance: NA
j_gene: TRBJ2-7
CDR3aa: CASSSPPGQLPYEQYF
CDR3nt: TGTGCCAGCAGCTCCCCGCCGGGACAGCTCCCCTACGAGCAGTACTTC

v_gene: TRBV5-1
d_gene: NA
abundance: NA
j_gene: TRBJ2-5
CDR3aa: CASSLGGMGETQYF
CDR3nt: TGCGCCAGCAGCTTGGGAGGGATGGGAGAGACCCAGTACTTC

v_gene: TRBV7-9
d_gene: NA
abundance: once
j_gene: TRBJ1-4
CDR3aa: CSSSLGQVGEKLFF
CDR3nt: TGTTCCAGCAGCTTAGGGCAGGTCGGTGAAAAACTGTTTTTT

v_gene: TRBV7-3
d_gene: TRBD2
abundance: NA
j_gene: TRBJ2-3
CDR3aa: CASSQGLAGGSDTQYF
CDR3nt: TGTGCCAGCAGCCAGGGACTAGCGGGAGGCTCGGATACGCAGTATTTT

v_gene: TRBV10-1
d_gene: TRBD2
abundance: NA
j_gene: TRBJ2-3
CDR3aa: CASSESGAGYTDTQYF
CDR3nt: TGCGCCAGCAGTGAGTCAGGAGCGGGATACACAGATACGCAGTATTTT

v_gene: TRBV11-2
d_gene: TRBD2
abundance: NA
j_gene: TRBJ2-3
CDR3aa: CASGSPAGLAGRTDTQYF
CDR3nt: TGTGCCAGCGGCTCCCCCGCAGGACTAGCGGGACGGACAGATACGCAGTATTTT

v_gene: TRBV21-1
d_gene: NA
abundance: once
j_gene: TRBJ2-7
CDR3aa: CASSRDRGPAYEQYF
CDR3nt: TGTGCCAGCAGCCGGGACAGGGGGCCAGCCTACGAGCAGTACTTC

v_gene: TRBV11-3
d_gene: TRBD1
abundance: NA
j_gene: TRBJ1-3
CDR3aa: CASSGRGPGNTIYF
CDR3nt: TGTGCCAGCAGCGGCAGGGGGCCTGGAAACACCATATATTTT

v_gene: TRBV6-1
d_gene: TRBD2
abundance: NA
j_gene: TRBJ2-1
CDR3aa: CASRGAGADEQFF
CDR3nt: TGTGCCAGCAGGGGTGCGGGAGCGGATGAGCAGTTCTTC

v_gene: TRBV5-4
d_gene: NA
abundance: NA
j_gene: TRBJ2-7
CDR3aa: CASSLMGLEQYF
CDR3nt: TGTGCCAGCAGCTTGATGGGACTTGAGCAGTACTTC

v_gene: TRBV5-6
d_gene: TRBD1
abundance: once
j_gene: TRBJ2-7
CDR3aa: CASSRDRGHEQYF
CDR3nt: TGTGCCAGCAGCCGGGACAGGGGCCACGAGCAGTACTTC

v_gene: TRBV7-3
d_gene: NA
abundance: NA
j_gene: TRBJ2-2
CDR3aa: CASSLLGRGGGPGELFF
CDR3nt: TGTGCCAGCAGCTTACTTGGGCGGGGTGGCGGGCCCGGGGAGCTGTTTTTT

v_gene: TRBV6-5
d_gene: TRBD2
abundance: NA
j_gene: TRBJ2-7
CDR3aa: CASRRTSGSEKYF
CDR3nt: TGTGCCAGCCGACGGACTAGCGGGAGTGAAAAGTACTTC

v_gene: TRBV2
d_gene: TRBD1
abundance: once
j_gene: TRBJ2-4
CDR3aa: CASTQLTGKAIQYF
CDR3nt: TGTGCCAGCACACAGCTGACAGGGAAGGCCATTCAGTACTTC

v_gene: TRBV6-1
d_gene: NA
abundance: few
j_gene: TRBJ1-3
CDR3aa: CASSEARLTSGNTIYF
CDR3nt: TGTGCCAGCAGTGAAGCAAGACTCACCTCTGGAAACACCATATATTTT

v_gene: TRBV5-4
d_gene: TRBD2
abundance: NA
j_gene: TRBJ2-7
CDR3aa: CASSFWTSGYEQYF
CDR3nt: TGTGCCAGCAGCTTTTGGACTAGCGGCTACGAGCAGTACTTC

v_gene: TRBV18
d_gene: TRBD1
abundance: few
j_gene: TRBJ1-4
CDR3aa: CASSPLGQRGEKLFF
CDR3nt: TGTGCCAGCTCACCACTGGGACAGAGGGGAGAAAAACTGTTTTTT

v_gene: TRBV7-9
d_gene: NA
abundance: NA
j_gene: TRBJ2-2
CDR3aa: CSSSPLGGGPTTGELFF
CDR3nt: TGTTCCAGCAGCCCGCTAGGTGGGGGCCCTACCACCGGGGAGCTGTTTTTT